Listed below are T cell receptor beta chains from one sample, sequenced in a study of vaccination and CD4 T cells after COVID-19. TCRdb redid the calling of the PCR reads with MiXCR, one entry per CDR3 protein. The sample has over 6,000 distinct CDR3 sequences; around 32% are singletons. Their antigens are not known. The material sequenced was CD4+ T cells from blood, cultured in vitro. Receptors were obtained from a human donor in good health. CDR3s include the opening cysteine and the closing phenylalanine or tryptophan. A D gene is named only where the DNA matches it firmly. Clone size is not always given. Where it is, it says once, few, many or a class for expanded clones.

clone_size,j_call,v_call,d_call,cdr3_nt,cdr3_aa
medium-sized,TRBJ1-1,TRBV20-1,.,TGCAGTGCAAATACAGGGTGGAACACTGAAGCTTTCTTT,CSANTGWNTEAFF
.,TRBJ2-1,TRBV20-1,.,TGCAGTGCCCCCCTTGGGGCAGGCCAGAATGAGCAGTTCTTC,CSAPLGAGQNEQFF
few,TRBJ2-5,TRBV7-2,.,TGTGCCAGCAGCTTATATTCGGAGACCCAGTACTTC,CASSLYSETQYF
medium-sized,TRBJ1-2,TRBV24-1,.,TGTGCCACCAGTGTTCGGGGTGAGGGTGGCTACACCTTC,CATSVRGEGGYTF
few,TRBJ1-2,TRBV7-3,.,TGTGCCAGCAGCTCCCGACCGGGAGGGGGGGCTGGGGATGGCTACACCTTC,CASSSRPGGGAGDGYTF
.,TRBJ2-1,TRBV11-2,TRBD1,TGTGCCAGCAGCCCGGGGACAGGGGTGGTAAATGAGCAGTTCTTC,CASSPGTGVVNEQFF
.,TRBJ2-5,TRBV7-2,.,TGTGCCAGCAGCTTAGCGCCTCAAGAGACCCAGTACTTC,CASSLAPQETQYF
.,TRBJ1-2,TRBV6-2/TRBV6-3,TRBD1,TGTGCCAGCAGTTACCTGGCGACAGGGCGTAGTGGCTACACCTTC,CASSYLATGRSGYTF
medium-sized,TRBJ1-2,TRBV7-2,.,TGTGCCAGCACCCCACAGGTGATCTATGGCTACACCTTC,CASTPQVIYGYTF
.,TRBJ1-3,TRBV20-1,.,TGCAGTGCTAGAATAGGAGGCTCTGGAAACACCATATATTTT,CSARIGGSGNTIYF
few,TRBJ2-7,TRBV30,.,TGTGCCTGGAGTGGGACATGGATGGACGAGCAGTACTTC,CAWSGTWMDEQYF
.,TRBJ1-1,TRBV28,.,TGTGCCAGCAGCCGTCATTTGGGGGCAAGGCGAACTGAAGCTTTCTTT,CASSRHLGARRTEAFF
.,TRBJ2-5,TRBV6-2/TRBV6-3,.,TGTGCCAGCAGACGGGAGTCGAGGGAGACCCAGTACTTC,CASRRESRETQYF
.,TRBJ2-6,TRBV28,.,TGTGCCAGCAGTCCCAAAATCCAGGGTTGGGCCAACGTCCTGACTTTC,CASSPKIQGWANVLTF
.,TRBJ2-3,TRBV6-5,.,TGTGCCAGCAGTTACCCGGCGGGGATGGGAAGCACAGATACGCAGTATTTT,CASSYPAGMGSTDTQYF
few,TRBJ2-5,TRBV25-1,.,TGTGCCAGCAGTGAATATTATGAGACCCAGTACTTC,CASSEYYETQYF
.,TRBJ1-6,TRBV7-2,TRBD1,TGTGCCAGCAGCGCTACAGGGGGCGGGACCCTCCACTTT,CASSATGGGTLHF
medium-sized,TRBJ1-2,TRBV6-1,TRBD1,TGTGCCAGCAGTATCCGGACAGGGATGGATGGCTACACCTTC,CASSIRTGMDGYTF
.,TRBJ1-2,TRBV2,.,TGTGCCAGCAGTGACGAGGCTAACTATGGCTACACCTTC,CASSDEANYGYTF
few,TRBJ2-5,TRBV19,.,TGTGCCAGTAGTATTGCGGGAGAGACCCAGTACTTC,CASSIAGETQYF
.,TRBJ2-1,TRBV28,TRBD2,TGTGCCAGCACCCTACTAGCGGGAGGGGGTGAGCAGTTCTTC,CASTLLAGGGEQFF
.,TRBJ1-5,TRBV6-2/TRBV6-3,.,TGTGCCAGCAGTTTGCCGACAGCCGCGCATCAGCCCCAGCATTTT,CASSLPTAAHQPQHF
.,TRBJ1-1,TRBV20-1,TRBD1,TGCAGTCCATTACAGGGGGCCACTGAAGCTTTCTTT,CSPLQGATEAFF
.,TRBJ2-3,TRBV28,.,TGTGCCAGCAGCCCCCGAGGAGGGACAGATACGCAGTATTTT,CASSPRGGTDTQYF
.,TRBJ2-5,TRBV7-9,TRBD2,TGTGCCAGCAGCTTAGGAGCGGGAGGGTACCAAGAGACCCAGTACTTC,CASSLGAGGYQETQYF
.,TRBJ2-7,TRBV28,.,TGTGCCAGCAGTTCCCCGGCCAAGGCCTCCTACGAGCAGTACTTC,CASSSPAKASYEQYF
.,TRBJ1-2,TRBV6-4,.,TGTGCCAGCAGTGACGGTGGAGGGGCTTACTATGGCTACACCTTC,CASSDGGGAYYGYTF
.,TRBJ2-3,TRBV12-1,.,TGTGCCAGCGGAAGACTAGCGGGCCGCACAGATACGCAGTATTTT,CASGRLAGRTDTQYF
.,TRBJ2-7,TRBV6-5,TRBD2,TGTGCCAGCAGTTTAACTAGCGGGAGTTGGTACGAGCAGTACTTC,CASSLTSGSWYEQYF
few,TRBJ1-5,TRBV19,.,TGTGCCAGTACTGTGCAGGGGAATCAGCCCCAGCATTTT,CASTVQGNQPQHF
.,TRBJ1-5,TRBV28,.,TGTGCCAGCAGTCCCACTCTAGGGCGGAATCAGCCCCAGCATTTT,CASSPTLGRNQPQHF
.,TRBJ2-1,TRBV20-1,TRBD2,TGCAGTGCTAGCGCCCTTCTAGCGGGAGAAGGCAATGAGCAGTTCTTC,CSASALLAGEGNEQFF
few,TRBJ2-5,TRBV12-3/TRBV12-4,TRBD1,TGTGCCAGCAGAGGACAGGGGTTCGTGACCCAGTACTTC,CASRGQGFVTQYF
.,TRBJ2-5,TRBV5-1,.,TGCGCCAGCTCAGGGCAGGGCGGCGGGGAGACCCAGTACTTC,CASSGQGGGETQYF
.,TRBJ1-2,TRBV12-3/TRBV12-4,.,TGTGCCAGCGGGGCCAGGCGGTTGTATGGCTACACCTTC,CASGARRLYGYTF
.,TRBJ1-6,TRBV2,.,TGTGCCAGCAGGGGAATAGGCTCACCCTTCCACTTT,CASRGIGSPFHF
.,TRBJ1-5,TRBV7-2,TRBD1,TGTGCCAGCAGCCTAGACAGGGGTCGGAATCAGCCCCAGCATTTT,CASSLDRGRNQPQHF
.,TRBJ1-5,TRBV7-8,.,TGTGCCAGCAGCGTTACAACCGGGACTTTAAATCAGCCCCAGCATTTT,CASSVTTGTLNQPQHF
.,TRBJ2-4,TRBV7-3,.,TGTGCCAGCAGCCCCTCCTCTGGCCACATTCAGTACTTC,CASSPSSGHIQYF
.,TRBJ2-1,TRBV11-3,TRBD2,TGTGCCAGCAGCATGTCCGGGACTAGCCCCACCAATGAGCAGTTCTTC,CASSMSGTSPTNEQFF
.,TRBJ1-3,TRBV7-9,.,TGTGCCAGCAGCCCGCCCGCAGGAAACACCATATATTTT,CASSPPAGNTIYF
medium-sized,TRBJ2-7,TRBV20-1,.,TGCAGTGCTAGACCCAGGGTCGGTCTCCTCAGCCCCTACGAGCAGTACTTC,CSARPRVGLLSPYEQYF
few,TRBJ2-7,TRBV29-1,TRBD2,TGCAGCGTTGAATTCCCGACTAGCGGACCCACCTACGAGCAGTACTTC,CSVEFPTSGPTYEQYF
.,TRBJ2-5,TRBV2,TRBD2,TGTGCCAGCAGTGACGTGTTGACTAGCGGGAGGGAGACCCAGTACTTC,CASSDVLTSGRETQYF
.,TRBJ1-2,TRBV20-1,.,TGCAGTGCTAGTGGAATGGTATGGGAAGGCTACACCTTC,CSASGMVWEGYTF
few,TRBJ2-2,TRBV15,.,TGTGCCACCAGCTCCCTCGGCACCGGGGAGCTGTTTTTT,CATSSLGTGELFF
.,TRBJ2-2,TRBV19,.,TGTGCCAGTAGTATCGGACCACTCCCCGGGGAGCTGTTTTTT,CASSIGPLPGELFF
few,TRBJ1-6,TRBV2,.,TGTGCCAGCAGTGACCAGGGGTCGGATTCACCCCTCCACTTT,CASSDQGSDSPLHF